The 20 T cell receptor beta chains given below trace back to one sample, sequenced in a study of early T cells in non-severe SARS-CoV-2 infection. Using its own MiXCR run on the 5' RACE reads, TCRdb lists one record per CDR3 protein. The table has over 30,000 distinct CDR3 sequences, 5% to 6.5% seen once. The sequencing sample was made of whole blood. The source of these receptors is an adult who was a healthcare worker with PCR-confirmed SARS-CoV-2 infection or an uninfected control (not recorded which).

This clonotype was observed at least ten times. This chain links TRBV27 with TRBJ1-1; 9 bases are a match to TRBD1. V shed 1 base and J 1 base; nucleotides not matched to a gene: 10. Germline V gene sequence: CDR1 MNHEY, CDR2 SMNVEV (reference sequence). The CDR3 covers 18 residues. CDR3 sequence reads: CASSLWVPGQGSNTEAFF. Here the CDR3 DNA reads TGTGCCAGCAGTTTATGGGTCCCGGGACAGGGTTCGAACACTGAAGCTTTCTTT.

This clonotype was found many times. The V call is TRBV30, the J call TRBJ1-5; a possible D gene is TRBD1 (6 bases). The ends were cut back, 3 bases at V and 6 bases at J, with 15 bases in the middle. Germline lookup yields CDR1 GTSNPN and CDR2 SVGIG (reference sequence). The CDR3 extends over 14 amino acids. The chain's CDR3 is CAWRDTGKGQPQHF. Written as DNA, the CDR3 is TGTGCCTGGAGAGATACAGGGAAAGGTCAGCCCCAGCATTTT.

Only a few counts were recorded for this clonotype. This chain links TRBV29-1 with TRBJ2-4, with TRBD1 matching over 10 bases. This CDR3 is built from 12 residues. V lost 7 bases to trimming and J lost 6 bases; unmatched junction nucleotides: 3. The germline gives CDR1 SQVTM, CDR2 ANQGSEA. The CDR3 DNA reads as TGCAGCGCTTGGACAGGGGGAAACATTCAGTACTTC. This gives the protein CSAWTGGNIQYF.

This clonotype has just a few counts. The chain joins TRBV7-3 to TRBJ2-3; TRBD2 is a possible D gene (6 bases). CDR1 SGHTA and CDR2 FQGTGA come from the germline V gene. V shed 5 bases and J shed 1 base, with 13 bases lying between them. The CDR3 is made up of 15 amino acids. In nucleotides, the CDR3 is TGTGCCAGCAGCGTCGGGACTGGAGGCACAGATACGCAGTATTTT. Its translation: CASSVGTGGTDTQYF. Supplemented by reference TRBV7-3 and TRBJ2-3, the full variable domain reads GAGVSQTPSNKVTEKGKYVELRCDPISGHTALYWYRQSLGQGPEFLIYFQGTGAADDSGLPNDRFFAVRPEGSVSTLKIQRTERGDSAVYLCASSVGTGGTDTQYFGPGTRLTVL.

This clonotype has a handful of counts. The chain carries TRBV4-3 and TRBJ2-6; no reliable D call. Trimming cost V 4 bases and J 2 bases, with 6 bases left between them. CDR3 size: 14 residues. The V gene's germline CDR1 is LGHNA and CDR2 YSLEER. CDR3 in amino acids: CASSPLPGANVLTF. Written as DNA, the CDR3 is TGCGCCAGCAGCCCCTTACCTGGGGCCAACGTCCTGACTTTC.

This clonotype has a count of ten or more. J is TRBJ1-1 and V is TRBV20-1; D may be TRBD1 (5 bases). V gave up 3 bases and J gave up 1 base, with 12 bases separating them. This CDR3 comprises 14 residues. The germline CDR1 and CDR2 sequences are DFQATT and SNEGSKA (reference sequence). CDR3 nucleotides: TGCAGTGCTAGTGTTGGAGGGGCGAACACTGAAGCTTTCTTT. Amino acids: CSASVGGANTEAFF.

This clonotype was observed many times. This chain connects TRBV15 to TRBJ1-5; no clear D. Per the germline V gene, CDR1 is LNHNV and CDR2 is YYDKDF (reference sequence). This CDR3 comprises 16 residues. Deletions cut 0 bases from V and 4 bases from J, with 13 bases between. This chain's CDR3 is CATSREGGMPNQPQHF. CDR3 sequence (DNA): TGTGCCACCAGCAGAGAGGGTGGGATGCCGAATCAGCCCCAGCATTTT.

This clonotype was seen a few times. CDR3 sequence reads: CASSIGTGGNNEKLFF. The CDR3 DNA sequence: TGTGCCAGCAGCATTGGGACAGGGGGAAATAATGAAAAACTGTTTTTT. The chain carries TRBV7-9 and TRBJ1-4; 11 nucleotides align to TRBD1. This CDR3 comprises 16 residues. V gave up 5 bases and J gave up 4 bases; unmatched junction bases: 6. In germline, CDR1 is SEHNR, CDR2 FQNEAQ (reference sequence).

Many counts were recorded for this clonotype. V and J are TRBV20-1 and TRBJ2-7; D may match TRBD1 or TRBD2 (5 bases each). Trimming pared 6 bases from V and 0 bases from J, leaving 15 bases between. In germline, CDR1 is DFQATT, CDR2 SNEGSKA (reference sequence). CDR3 length equals 14 residues. As DNA, the CDR3 is TGCAGTGCCGATGGGGACCGCAGCTCCTACGAGCAGTACTTC. The encoded protein is CSADGDRSSYEQYF.

This clonotype was observed at least ten times. This rearrangement joins TRBV9 to TRBJ2-1; tentative D call: TRBD2 (6 bases). CDR1 is SGDLS, CDR2 YYNGEE, per germline. This CDR3 region has 15 residues. Trimming cost V 0 bases and J 3 bases, with 10 bases left between them. The CDR3 reads CASSVGGGVYNEQFF. The CDR3 nucleotides are TGTGCCAGCAGCGTAGGTGGCGGGGTCTACAATGAGCAGTTCTTC.

This clonotype was observed at least ten times. The chain carries TRBV28 and TRBJ2-1; TRBD1 agrees at 10 bases. J was trimmed by 7 bases and V by 6 bases; bases with no gene match: 6. CDR3 length equals 14 residues. Germline V gene lookup returns CDR1 MDHEN and CDR2 SYDVKM. CDR3 nucleotides: TGTGCCAGCAGGCCCCCGGGACAGGGGAATGAGCAGTTCTTC. This translates into CASRPPGQGNEQFF.

This clonotype was seen many times. The rearrangement joins TRBV20-1 to TRBJ1-5; a weak D match, TRBD1 (5 bases). The CDR3 covers 14 residues. V shed 0 bases and J shed 3 bases, with 9 bases lying between them. Germline V lookup: CDR1 DFQATT, CDR2 SNEGSKA (reference sequence). The CDR3 loop reads CSAREGVINQPQHF. CDR3 nucleotides: TGCAGTGCTAGAGAAGGGGTAATCAATCAGCCCCAGCATTTT.

The chain is built from TRBV18 and TRBJ1-1, with TRBD1 matching 7 bases. The V segment lost 3 bases and the J segment 3 bases; nucleotides outside the gene matches: 10. CDR3 length: 16 amino acids. Germline V CDR1 and CDR2: KGHSH, LQKENI. The DNA for the CDR3 is TGTGCCAGCTCACCGAACATGACAGGGATCGACACTGAAGCTTTCTTT. It translates to CASSPNMTGIDTEAFF. The full variable domain, its missing parts supplied by reference TRBV18 and TRBJ1-1, is NAGVMQNPRHLVRRRGQEARLRCSPMKGHSHVYWYRQLPEEGLKFMVYLQKENIIDESGMPKERFSAEFPKEGPSILRIQQVVRGDSAAYFCASSPNMTGIDTEAFFGQGTRLTVV.

In this sample, this clonotype is medium-sized. The chain has TRBV6-5 and TRBJ2-6; no reliable D call. Germline V CDR1 and CDR2: MNHEY, SVGAGI. The CDR3 loop spans 14 amino acids. V was cut by 2 bases and J by 0 bases, with 2 bases left in between. The CDR3 coding sequence is TGTGCCAGCAGTTACAACTCTGGGGCCAACGTCCTGACTTTC. This encodes CASSYNSGANVLTF.

This clonotype was seen at least ten times. This chain links TRBV6-5 with TRBJ1-2; D ambiguous. Germline assignment: CDR1 MNHEY and CDR2 SVGAGI. Trimming took 5 bases from V and 5 from J, leaving 18 bases between them. The CDR3 totals 15 residues. CDR3 in DNA: TGTGCCAGCAGTCCTAACTCCAAGACCGGGTATGGCTACACCTTC. Translating it yields CASSPNSKTGYGYTF.

Many counts were recorded for this clonotype. One end of the junction does not line up with germline, which may come from a read error. The rearrangement links TRBV19 to TRBJ2-3; a weak D match, TRBD2 (6 bases). This CDR3 spans 14 amino acids. Per germline, CDR1 LNHDA and CDR2 SQIVND (reference sequence). CDR3 bases: TGTGCCAGTAGCTCAGCGGGCGGCACATATACGCAGTATTTT. This sequence encodes CASSSAGGTYTQYF.

This clonotype was seen more than once but under ten times. This chain joins TRBV7-9 and TRBJ2-7, with D possibly being TRBD2 (5 bases). The CDR3 spans 12 residues. Germline V gene data show CDR1 as SEHNR and CDR2 as FQNEAQ (reference sequence). V was clipped by 7 bases and J by 7 bases, with 14 bases between them. CDR3 in amino acids: CASTFDGVEQYF. The CDR3 DNA is TGTGCCAGCACCTTCGACGGGGTGGAGCAGTACTTC.

There are many counts of this clonotype. This CDR3 reads CSARRWTSGGGEQFF. The CDR3 DNA follows: TGCAGTGCTAGACGGTGGACTAGCGGGGGTGGGGAGCAGTTCTTC. The chain uses TRBV20-1 and TRBJ2-1, with TRBD2 matching 13 bases. The CDR3 sequence is 15 residues long. J gave up 10 bases and V 2 bases, and 8 bases lay outside the gene matches. The germline gives CDR1 DFQATT, CDR2 SNEGSKA (reference sequence).

This clonotype was counted many times. The chain links TRBV5-1 to TRBJ2-6; D is uncertain. Trimming took off 7 bases at V and 0 bases at J, with 11 bases between the two ends. The CDR3 has 15 amino acids. Germline values: CDR1 SGHRS, CDR2 YFSETQ. DNA for the CDR3: TGCGCCAGCCGCACCCTTTACTCTGGGGCCAACGTCCTGACTTTC. It yields the protein CASRTLYSGANVLTF.

A few counts support this clonotype. CDR3: CASTPRGGLGTDTQYF. Written as DNA, the CDR3 is TGTGCCAGTACCCCCAGGGGGGGGCTGGGCACAGATACGCAGTATTTT. The chain combines TRBV19 with TRBJ2-3; D may match TRBD1 or TRBD2 (7 bases each). Germline values: CDR1 LNHDA, CDR2 SQIVND (reference sequence). There are 16 residues in the CDR3. Between the trimmed V and J ends, which lost 7 bases and 1 base, there was a span of 18 bases.